This record looks at one TCR beta chain sequence and its context. Its specificity is not known. The data derive from a study of shared clonotypes between healthy human individuals. Findings of the study overall: In a few donors, around 5% of naive CD4 clonotypes appeared in common. Non-shared clonotypes displayed generation probabilities falling below those of clonotypes present in all four donors.

Germline loops: CDR1 SGHVS, CDR2 FNYEAQ. The CDR3 consists of 15 residues. V lost 0 bases and J 7 bases, leaving 13 bases between the germline ends. Naive CD8 cells lacked CD45RO and underwent positive selection for CCR7, leaving out terminally differentiated effector memory CD45RA+ cells. Sequenced by immunoSEQ multiplex PCR; TCRdb stores in-frame clones only, minus some. The profile shows about 2 million clones, over 85% of them singletons. The sequence was obtained from a man between 18 and 35 years old in good health. Sequenced: naive CD8+ T cells sorted from blood. This rearrangement joins TRBV7-6 to TRBJ1-5; D perhaps matches TRBD1 (6 bases). The CDR3 coding sequence is TGTGCCAGCAGCTTAGCGCCGGGGGCTCGCCAGCCCCAGCATTTT. It specifies CASSLAPGARQPQHF. Full variable domain (remainder filled in from reference TRBV7-6 and TRBJ1-5): GAGVSQSPRYKVTKRGQDVALRCDPISGHVSLYWYRQALGQGPEFLTYFNYEAQQDKSGLPNDRFSAERPEGSISTLTIQRTEQRDSAMYRCASSLAPGARQPQHFGDGTRLSIL.